This T cell receptor (beta chain) was documented in a study of shared clonotypes between healthy human individuals. Deep-level settings were used for running the assay. Original data processing: In the immunoSEQ data, sequences were junction-only and lacked quality scores, so filtering differed. Profiling relied on immunoSEQ multiplex PCR, and the TCRdb table lists in-frame clones only, not all of them. That table furnishes V, J and clone size, whereas the DNA furnished D and trimming. Seen here are nearly 2 million clones, over 85% observed once, and the top ten hold more than 0.95%. This CDR3 comprises 13 residues. Germline V CDR1 and CDR2: SQVTM, ANQGSEA. The germline V and J ends were trimmed by 3 bases and 3 bases, with 9 bases remaining between them. CD45RO negativity and positive selection for CCR7 defined naive CD8 cells, a population that excluded terminally differentiated effector memory CD45RA+ cells.

Regarding this clone: Antigen: not known.

Study-wide findings and caveats: Memory subsets generally showed lower estimated richness than naive subsets.

The receptor was derived from a man between 18 and 29 years old in good health. V and J are TRBV29-1 and TRBJ2-1; tentatively, D is TRBD1 (5 bases). Input material: naive CD8+ T cells sorted from blood. The CDR3 DNA is TGCAGCGTTGACAGGGCCAACTACAATGAGCAGTTCTTC. Translated, it gives CSVDRANYNEQFF.